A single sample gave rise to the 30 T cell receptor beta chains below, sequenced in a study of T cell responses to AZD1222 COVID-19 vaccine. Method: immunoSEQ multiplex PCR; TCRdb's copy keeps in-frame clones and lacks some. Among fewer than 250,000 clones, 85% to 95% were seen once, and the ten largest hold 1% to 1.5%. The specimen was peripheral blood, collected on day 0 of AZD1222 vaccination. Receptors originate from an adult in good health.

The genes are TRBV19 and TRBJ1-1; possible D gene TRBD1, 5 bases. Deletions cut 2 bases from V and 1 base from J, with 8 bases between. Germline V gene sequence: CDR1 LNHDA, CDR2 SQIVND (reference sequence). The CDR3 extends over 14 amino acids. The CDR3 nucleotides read TGTGCCAGTAGTATACAGGGAGAGAACACTGAAGCTTTCTTT. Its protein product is CASSIQGENTEAFF. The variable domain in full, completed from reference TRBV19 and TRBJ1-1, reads DGGITQSPKYLFRKEGQNVTLSCEQNLNHDAMYWYRQDPGQGLRLIYYSQIVNDFQKGDIAEGYSVSREKKESFPLTVTSAQKNPTAFYLCASSIQGENTEAFFGQGTRLTVV.

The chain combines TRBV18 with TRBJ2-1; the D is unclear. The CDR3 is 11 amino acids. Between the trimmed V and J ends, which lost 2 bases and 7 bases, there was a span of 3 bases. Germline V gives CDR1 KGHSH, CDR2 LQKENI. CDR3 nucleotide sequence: TGTGCCAGCTCACCAAAAAATGAGCAGTTCTTC. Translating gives CASSPKNEQFF.

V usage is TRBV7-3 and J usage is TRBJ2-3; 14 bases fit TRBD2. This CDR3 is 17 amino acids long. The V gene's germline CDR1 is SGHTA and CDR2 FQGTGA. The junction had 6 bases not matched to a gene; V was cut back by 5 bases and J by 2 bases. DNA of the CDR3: TGTGCCAGCAGCACCGGACTAGCGGGGGGTCTCACAGATACGCAGTATTTT. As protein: CASSTGLAGGLTDTQYF.

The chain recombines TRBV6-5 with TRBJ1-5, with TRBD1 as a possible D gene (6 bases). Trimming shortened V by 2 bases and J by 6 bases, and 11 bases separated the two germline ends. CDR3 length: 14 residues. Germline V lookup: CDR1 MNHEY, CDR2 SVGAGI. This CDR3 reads CASSYGGGGQPQHF. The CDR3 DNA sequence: TGTGCCAGCAGTTACGGGGGAGGGGGTCAGCCCCAGCATTTT.

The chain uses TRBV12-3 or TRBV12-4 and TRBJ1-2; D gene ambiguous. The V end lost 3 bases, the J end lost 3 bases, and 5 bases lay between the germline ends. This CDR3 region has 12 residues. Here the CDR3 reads CASSFDDYGYTF. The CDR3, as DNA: TGTGCCAGCAGTTTCGATGACTATGGCTACACCTTC.

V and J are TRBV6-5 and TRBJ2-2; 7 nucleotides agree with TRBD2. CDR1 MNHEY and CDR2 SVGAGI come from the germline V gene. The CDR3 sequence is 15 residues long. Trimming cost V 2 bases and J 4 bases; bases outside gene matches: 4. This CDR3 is CASSYGGGGTGELFF. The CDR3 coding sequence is TGTGCCAGCAGTTACGGCGGGGGAGGCACCGGGGAGCTGTTTTTT.

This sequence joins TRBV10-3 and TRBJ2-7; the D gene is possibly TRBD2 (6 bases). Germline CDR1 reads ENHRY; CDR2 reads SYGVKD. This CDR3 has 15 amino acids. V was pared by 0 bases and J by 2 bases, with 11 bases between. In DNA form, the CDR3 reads TGTGCCATCAGTGAGTCGTGGGGGGTAACCTACGAGCAGTACTTC. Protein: CAISESWGVTYEQYF.

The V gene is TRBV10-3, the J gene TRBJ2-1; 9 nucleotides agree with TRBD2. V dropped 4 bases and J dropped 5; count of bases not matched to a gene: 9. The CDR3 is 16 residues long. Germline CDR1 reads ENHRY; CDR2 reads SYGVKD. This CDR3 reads CAISVSRAGGNNEQFF. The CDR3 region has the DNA TGTGCCATCAGTGTGTCCAGGGCGGGGGGGAACAATGAGCAGTTCTTC.

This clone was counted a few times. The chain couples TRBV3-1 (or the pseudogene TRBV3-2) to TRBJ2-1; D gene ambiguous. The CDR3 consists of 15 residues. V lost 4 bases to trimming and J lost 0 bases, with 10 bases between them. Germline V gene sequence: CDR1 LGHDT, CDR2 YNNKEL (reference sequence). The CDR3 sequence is CASSLTGSSYNEQFF. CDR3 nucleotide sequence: TGTGCCAGCAGCCTGACGGGCAGCTCCTACAATGAGCAGTTCTTC.

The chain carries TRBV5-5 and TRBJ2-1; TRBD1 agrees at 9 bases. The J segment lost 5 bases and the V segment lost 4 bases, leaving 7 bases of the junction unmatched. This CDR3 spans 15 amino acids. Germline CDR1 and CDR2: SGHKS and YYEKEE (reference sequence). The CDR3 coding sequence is TGTGCCAGCAGCCGACCCGGACAGGGGAACAATGAGCAGTTCTTC. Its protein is CASSRPGQGNNEQFF.

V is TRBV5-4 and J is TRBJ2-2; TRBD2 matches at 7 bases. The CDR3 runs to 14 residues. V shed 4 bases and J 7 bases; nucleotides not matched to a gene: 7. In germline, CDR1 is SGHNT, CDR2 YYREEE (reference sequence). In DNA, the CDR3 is TGTGCCAGCAGCCCCCGACTAGCTGGCGGGGAGCTGTTTTTT. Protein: CASSPRLAGGELFF.

CDR3 sequence (DNA): TGTGCCAGCAGCCAAGTTCCGTACGAGCAGTACTTC. This gives the protein CASSQVPYEQYF. The chain joins TRBV3-1 (or the pseudogene TRBV3-2) to TRBJ2-7; no clear D gene. Trimming removed 1 base at V and 4 bases at J, with 5 bases between. Germline loops: CDR1 LGHDT, CDR2 YNNKEL (reference sequence). The CDR3 consists of 12 residues.

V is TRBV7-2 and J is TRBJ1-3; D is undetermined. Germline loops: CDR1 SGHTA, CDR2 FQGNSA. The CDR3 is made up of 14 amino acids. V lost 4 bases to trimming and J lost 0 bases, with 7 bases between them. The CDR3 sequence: CASSSAGSGNTIYF. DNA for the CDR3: TGTGCCAGCAGCTCGGCCGGCTCTGGAAACACCATATATTTT.

The chain's CDR3 is CASSKPGLAGEDSYEQYF. In DNA form, the CDR3 reads TGTGCCAGCAGCAAACCGGGACTAGCGGGGGAAGACTCCTACGAGCAGTACTTC. The genes are TRBV11-2 and TRBJ2-7, with 14 bases identical to TRBD2. CDR3 length equals 18 residues. The J segment lost 0 bases and the V segment lost 5 bases, leaving 9 bases of the junction unmatched. The germline V gene has CDR1 SGHAT and CDR2 FQNNGV.

The CDR3 loop is CASSQGLGTSSYEQYF. CDR3 in DNA: TGCGCCAGCAGTCAAGGCCTAGGGACGAGCAGCTACGAGCAGTACTTC. The chain links TRBV23-1 to TRBJ2-7; D is possibly TRBD1 or TRBD2 (5 bases each). TRBV23-1 is identified as an open reading frame with a role that is uncertain. The V and J ends lost 2 bases and 3 bases respectively, with 17 bases between them. This CDR3 is 16 amino acids long.

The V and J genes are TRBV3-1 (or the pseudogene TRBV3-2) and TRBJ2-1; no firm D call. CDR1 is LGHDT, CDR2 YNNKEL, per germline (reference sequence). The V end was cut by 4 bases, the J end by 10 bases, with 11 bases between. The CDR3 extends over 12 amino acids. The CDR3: CASSRSFREQFF. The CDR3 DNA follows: TGTGCCAGCAGCCGTAGTTTTAGGGAGCAGTTCTTC.

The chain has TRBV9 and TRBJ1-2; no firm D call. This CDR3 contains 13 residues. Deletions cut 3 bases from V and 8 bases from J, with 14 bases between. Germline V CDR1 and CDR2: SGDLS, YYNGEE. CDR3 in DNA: TGTGCCAGCAGCGCGGCCCGTGGAGGCGGCTACACCTTC. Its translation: CASSAARGGGYTF.

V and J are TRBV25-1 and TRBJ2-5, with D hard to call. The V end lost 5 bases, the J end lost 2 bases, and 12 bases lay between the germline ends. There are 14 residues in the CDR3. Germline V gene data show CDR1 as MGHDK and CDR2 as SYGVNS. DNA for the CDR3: TGTGCCAGCAGTATCGGAAGCTTACAAGAGACCCAGTACTTC. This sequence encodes CASSIGSLQETQYF.

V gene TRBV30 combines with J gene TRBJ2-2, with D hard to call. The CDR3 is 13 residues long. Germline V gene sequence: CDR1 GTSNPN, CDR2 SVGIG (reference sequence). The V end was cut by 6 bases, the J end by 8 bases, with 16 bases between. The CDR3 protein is CACGFPGWGELFF. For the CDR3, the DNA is TGTGCCTGCGGGTTCCCCGGGTGGGGGGAGCTGTTTTTT.

The CDR3 here is CASSLPAGTDTQYF. The DNA for the CDR3 is TGTGCCAGCAGCTTACCGGCAGGAACAGATACGCAGTATTTT. This rearrangement joins TRBV11-1 to TRBJ2-3; D is uncertain. V was cut by 2 bases and J by 3 bases, with 9 bases left in between. The CDR3 is 14 residues long. CDR1 and CDR2 from the germline V gene are SGHAT and FQDESV (reference sequence).

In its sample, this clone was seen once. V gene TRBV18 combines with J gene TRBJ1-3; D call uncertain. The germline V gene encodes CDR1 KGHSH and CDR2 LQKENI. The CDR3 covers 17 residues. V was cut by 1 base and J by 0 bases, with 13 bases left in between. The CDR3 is CASSPLQTSRSGNTIYF. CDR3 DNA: TGTGCCAGCTCACCACTTCAGACTTCCCGCTCTGGAAACACCATATATTTT.

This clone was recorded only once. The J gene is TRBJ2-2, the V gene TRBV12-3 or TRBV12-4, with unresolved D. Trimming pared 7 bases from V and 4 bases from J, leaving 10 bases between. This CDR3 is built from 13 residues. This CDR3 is CASKTGGTGELFF. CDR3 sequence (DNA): TGTGCCAGCAAAACGGGCGGCACCGGGGAGCTGTTTTTT.

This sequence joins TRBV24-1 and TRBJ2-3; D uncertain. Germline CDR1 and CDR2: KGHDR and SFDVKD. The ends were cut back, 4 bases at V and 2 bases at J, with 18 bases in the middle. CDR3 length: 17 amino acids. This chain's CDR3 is CATSDRRHLLYTDTQYF. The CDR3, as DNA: TGTGCCACCAGTGACCGGAGACATCTACTTTACACAGATACGCAGTATTTT.

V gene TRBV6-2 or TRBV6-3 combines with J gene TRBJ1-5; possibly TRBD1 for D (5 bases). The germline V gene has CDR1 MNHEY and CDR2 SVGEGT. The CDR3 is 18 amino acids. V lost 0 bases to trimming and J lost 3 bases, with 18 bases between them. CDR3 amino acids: CASSYSPGRVNSNQPQHF. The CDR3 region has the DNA TGTGCCAGCAGTTACTCGCCAGGGCGGGTCAATTCCAATCAGCCCCAGCATTTT.

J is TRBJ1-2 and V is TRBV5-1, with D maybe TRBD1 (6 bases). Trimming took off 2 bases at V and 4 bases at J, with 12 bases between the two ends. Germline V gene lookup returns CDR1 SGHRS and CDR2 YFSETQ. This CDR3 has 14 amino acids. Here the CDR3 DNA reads TGCGCCAGCAGCTTCGGGGGCACGGCCTATGGCTACACCTTC. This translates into CASSFGGTAYGYTF.

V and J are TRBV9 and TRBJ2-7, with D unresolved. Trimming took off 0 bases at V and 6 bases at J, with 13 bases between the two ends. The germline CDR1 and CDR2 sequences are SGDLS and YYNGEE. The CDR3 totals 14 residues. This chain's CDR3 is CASSVGSLVGEQYF. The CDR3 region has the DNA TGTGCCAGCAGCGTAGGGAGCCTGGTGGGCGAGCAGTACTTC.

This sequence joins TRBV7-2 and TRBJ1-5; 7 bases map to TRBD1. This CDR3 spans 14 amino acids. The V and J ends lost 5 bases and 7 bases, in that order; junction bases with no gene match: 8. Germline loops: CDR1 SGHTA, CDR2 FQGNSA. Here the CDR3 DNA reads TGTGCCAGCAGCATGAGACAGGGCGGACAGCCCCAGCATTTT. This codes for CASSMRQGGQPQHF.

The CDR3 protein is CASSSRGGDQPQHF. CDR3 DNA: TGTGCCAGCAGTTCACGGGGTGGGGATCAGCCCCAGCATTTT. The V call is TRBV6-5, the J call TRBJ1-5; D ambiguous. The germline V gene has CDR1 MNHEY and CDR2 SVGAGI. The length of the CDR3 is 14 residues. V was clipped by 4 bases and J by 5 bases, with 12 bases between them.

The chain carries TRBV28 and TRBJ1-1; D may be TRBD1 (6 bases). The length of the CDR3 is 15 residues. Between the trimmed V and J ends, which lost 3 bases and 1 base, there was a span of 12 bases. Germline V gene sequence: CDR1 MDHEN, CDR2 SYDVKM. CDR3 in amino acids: CASSFVSRGNTEAFF. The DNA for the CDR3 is TGTGCCAGCAGTTTCGTATCCAGGGGGAACACTGAAGCTTTCTTT.

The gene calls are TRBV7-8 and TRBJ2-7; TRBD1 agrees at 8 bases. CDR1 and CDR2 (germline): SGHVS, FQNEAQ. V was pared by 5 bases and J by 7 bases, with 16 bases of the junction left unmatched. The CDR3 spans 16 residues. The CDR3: CASSQRQGAQIGEQYF. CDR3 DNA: TGTGCCAGCAGCCAACGCCAGGGGGCACAGATCGGAGAGCAGTACTTC.